Listed below are T cell receptor beta chains from one sample, sequenced in a study of blood T cell repertoires in COVID-19. The method was immunoSEQ multiplex PCR; TCRdb's version includes in-frame clones alone and lacks a portion of them. Among 150,000 to 200,000 clones listed, around nine tenths were seen once. Input material: peripheral blood. These receptors came from a man between 65 and 85 years old with acute or convalescent COVID-19. The CDR3 runs from the conserved cysteine through the conserved F or W. The order of the fields is clone size, J gene, D gene, V gene, CDR3 DNA, CDR3 protein. A D gene is named only where the DNA matches it firmly. Clone size appears in some rows only: once, few, many, or a class for an expanded clone.

abundance: -
j_gene: TRBJ2-5
d_gene: -
v_gene: TRBV7-3
CDR3nt: TGTGCCAGCAGCTTAAGGGAGAAAGAGACCCAGTACTTC
CDR3aa: CASSLREKETQYF

abundance: -
j_gene: TRBJ1-2
d_gene: -
v_gene: TRBV9
CDR3nt: TGTGCCAGCAGCGTAGTTTCAGCTCCCGGGGGCTACACCTTC
CDR3aa: CASSVVSAPGGYTF

abundance: once
j_gene: TRBJ2-1
d_gene: TRBD2
v_gene: TRBV6-5
CDR3nt: TGTGCCAGCAGGGAGAGCGGGAGGCCTCCTGAGCAGTTCTTC
CDR3aa: CASRESGRPPEQFF

abundance: -
j_gene: TRBJ1-2
d_gene: -
v_gene: TRBV6-1
CDR3nt: TGTGCCAGCAGTCCCCCCGGTTCCGGGGGCTATGGCTACACCTTC
CDR3aa: CASSPPGSGGYGYTF

abundance: -
j_gene: TRBJ2-3
d_gene: -
v_gene: TRBV9
CDR3nt: TGTGCCAGCAGCCAGAGCGGGCGCACAGATACGCAGTATTTT
CDR3aa: CASSQSGRTDTQYF

abundance: -
j_gene: TRBJ1-5
d_gene: -
v_gene: TRBV7-2
CDR3nt: TGTGCCAGCAGCAAACAGGGCGGAGAACAGCCCCAGCATTTT
CDR3aa: CASSKQGGEQPQHF

abundance: few
j_gene: TRBJ2-7
d_gene: -
v_gene: TRBV28
CDR3nt: TGTGCCAGCAGTTTAGCGGGTGGCGAGCAGTACTTC
CDR3aa: CASSLAGGEQYF

abundance: -
j_gene: TRBJ1-2
d_gene: -
v_gene: TRBV5-4
CDR3nt: TGTGCCAGCAGCCCTATCTATGGCTACACCTTC
CDR3aa: CASSPIYGYTF

abundance: -
j_gene: TRBJ2-7
d_gene: -
v_gene: TRBV10-1
CDR3nt: TGCGCCAGCAGTCCCCGGACAGGACTAAACGACGAGCAGTACTTC
CDR3aa: CASSPRTGLNDEQYF

abundance: -
j_gene: TRBJ2-5
d_gene: -
v_gene: TRBV11-2
CDR3nt: TGTGCCAGCAGCCCCCGGGCGGGCGGGGAGACCCAGTACTTC
CDR3aa: CASSPRAGGETQYF

abundance: once
j_gene: TRBJ2-5
d_gene: -
v_gene: TRBV7-9
CDR3nt: TGTGCCAGCAGCTTAGTGAGCGGGCAAGAGACCCAGTACTTC
CDR3aa: CASSLVSGQETQYF

abundance: -
j_gene: TRBJ2-1
d_gene: -
v_gene: TRBV12-5
CDR3nt: TGTGCTAGTGGTCCGGACACCTACAATGAGCAGTTCTTC
CDR3aa: CASGPDTYNEQFF

abundance: -
j_gene: TRBJ2-1
d_gene: -
v_gene: TRBV5-1
CDR3nt: TGCGCCAGCAGCTTGAACCCAGACAATGAGCAGTTCTTC
CDR3aa: CASSLNPDNEQFF

abundance: -
j_gene: TRBJ1-1
d_gene: -
v_gene: TRBV28
CDR3nt: TGTGCCAGCAGACTGATACGTGGCACTGAAGCTTTCTTT
CDR3aa: CASRLIRGTEAFF

abundance: -
j_gene: TRBJ2-7
d_gene: -
v_gene: TRBV15
CDR3nt: TGTGCCACCGGAGAGGGCGTTCCACCCTACGAGCAGTACTTC
CDR3aa: CATGEGVPPYEQYF

abundance: -
j_gene: TRBJ2-6
d_gene: TRBD1
v_gene: TRBV3-1/TRBV3-2
CDR3nt: TGTGCCAGCAGCCTTACAGGGGTCGGGGCCAACGTCCTGACTTTC
CDR3aa: CASSLTGVGANVLTF

abundance: -
j_gene: TRBJ2-5
d_gene: -
v_gene: TRBV6-5
CDR3nt: TGTGCCAGCAGTCGCAAACGGGGGGAGACCCAGTACTTC
CDR3aa: CASSRKRGETQYF

abundance: -
j_gene: TRBJ2-1
d_gene: -
v_gene: TRBV11-2
CDR3nt: TGTGCCAGCAGCTTAGGTACTATGTACGATGAGCAGTTCTTC
CDR3aa: CASSLGTMYDEQFF

abundance: -
j_gene: TRBJ1-6
d_gene: -
v_gene: TRBV19
CDR3nt: TGTGCCAGAACAGGGAGCCTCCACTTT
CDR3aa: CARTGSLHF

abundance: -
j_gene: TRBJ1-5
d_gene: -
v_gene: TRBV19
CDR3nt: TGTGCCAGTACCCACCGTTGGGAGGATCAGCCCCAGCATTTT
CDR3aa: CASTHRWEDQPQHF

abundance: -
j_gene: TRBJ1-1
d_gene: -
v_gene: TRBV7-9
CDR3nt: TGTGCCAGCAGCCAGGTCCCCGAGACAGCGAACACTGAAGCTTTCTTT
CDR3aa: CASSQVPETANTEAFF

abundance: -
j_gene: TRBJ1-5
d_gene: TRBD1
v_gene: TRBV24-1
CDR3nt: TGTGCCACCAGCCTAAACGGACAGGACAATCAGCCCCAGCATTTT
CDR3aa: CATSLNGQDNQPQHF

abundance: -
j_gene: TRBJ1-2
d_gene: -
v_gene: TRBV30
CDR3nt: TGTGCCTGGAGCCTACGGGAGGGTGGTGGCTACACCTTC
CDR3aa: CAWSLREGGGYTF

abundance: -
j_gene: TRBJ2-5
d_gene: TRBD2
v_gene: TRBV24-1
CDR3nt: TGTGCCACCGGACTAGCGGGGGGGCAAGAGACCCAGTACTTC
CDR3aa: CATGLAGGQETQYF

abundance: once
j_gene: TRBJ1-5
d_gene: -
v_gene: TRBV28
CDR3nt: TGTGCCAGCAGTTTAGGAGGGGGGGTCAATCAGCCCCAGCATTTT
CDR3aa: CASSLGGGVNQPQHF

abundance: -
j_gene: TRBJ2-3
d_gene: -
v_gene: TRBV10-3
CDR3nt: TGTGCCATCAGTCTTGGCGAGGGGGTAGATACGCAGTATTTT
CDR3aa: CAISLGEGVDTQYF

abundance: -
j_gene: TRBJ1-1
d_gene: TRBD1
v_gene: TRBV28
CDR3nt: TGTGCCAGCCGCTCTGACAGGGTCAACACTGAAGCTTTCTTT
CDR3aa: CASRSDRVNTEAFF

abundance: -
j_gene: TRBJ1-4
d_gene: TRBD1
v_gene: TRBV5-6
CDR3nt: TGTGCCAGCAGCCTGGGGACAGGGAATGGAAAACTGTTTTTT
CDR3aa: CASSLGTGNGKLFF

abundance: medium-sized
j_gene: TRBJ2-5
d_gene: -
v_gene: TRBV5-1
CDR3nt: TGCGCCAGCACCCTGGGGCGAATGGGGGAGACCCAGTACTTC
CDR3aa: CASTLGRMGETQYF

abundance: once
j_gene: TRBJ2-6
d_gene: -
v_gene: TRBV9
CDR3nt: TGTGCCAGCAGCGTAGGTCAGGGCTCTGGGGCCAACGTCCTGACTTTC
CDR3aa: CASSVGQGSGANVLTF

abundance: -
j_gene: TRBJ2-3
d_gene: -
v_gene: TRBV28
CDR3nt: TGTGCCAGCGGCGGACTTCACACGGGCACAGATACGCAGTATTTT
CDR3aa: CASGGLHTGTDTQYF

abundance: few
j_gene: TRBJ1-2
d_gene: TRBD1
v_gene: TRBV9
CDR3nt: TGTGCCAGCAGCGTAGGGACAGGGTTTGGCTACACCTTC
CDR3aa: CASSVGTGFGYTF

abundance: -
j_gene: TRBJ2-5
d_gene: TRBD1
v_gene: TRBV4-1
CDR3nt: TGCGCCAGCAGCCAAGGGGACAGGGGGGCCTGGGAGACCCAGTACTTC
CDR3aa: CASSQGDRGAWETQYF

abundance: -
j_gene: TRBJ1-2
d_gene: -
v_gene: TRBV23-1
CDR3nt: TGCGCCACGGAGGAGGGCGGCTACACCTTC
CDR3aa: CATEEGGYTF

abundance: -
j_gene: TRBJ2-3
d_gene: -
v_gene: TRBV9
CDR3nt: TGTGCCAGCAGCGTAGGAACGGGGGACGGCACAGATACGCAGTATTTT
CDR3aa: CASSVGTGDGTDTQYF

abundance: -
j_gene: TRBJ2-7
d_gene: TRBD1
v_gene: TRBV5-4
CDR3nt: TGTGCCAGCAGCCCCACCGGGGGACAGGGGACCGAGCAGTACTTC
CDR3aa: CASSPTGGQGTEQYF

abundance: -
j_gene: TRBJ1-4
d_gene: TRBD1
v_gene: TRBV2
CDR3nt: TGTGCCAGCAGCCTTACAGGGGGCTTCGCTAATGAAAAACTGTTTTTT
CDR3aa: CASSLTGGFANEKLFF

abundance: -
j_gene: TRBJ2-7
d_gene: -
v_gene: TRBV7-9
CDR3nt: TGTGCCAGCAGACACGGACAGAGCTCCTACGAGCAGTACTTC
CDR3aa: CASRHGQSSYEQYF

abundance: -
j_gene: TRBJ2-3
d_gene: -
v_gene: TRBV25-1
CDR3nt: TGTGCCAGCAGTGAAATGACACTCACAGATACGCAGTATTTT
CDR3aa: CASSEMTLTDTQYF

abundance: -
j_gene: TRBJ1-3
d_gene: -
v_gene: TRBV19
CDR3nt: TGTGCCAGCCGTCTTGGAAACACCATATATTTT
CDR3aa: CASRLGNTIYF

abundance: -
j_gene: TRBJ2-7
d_gene: -
v_gene: TRBV28
CDR3nt: TGTGCCAGCAGTTCCGGGCAGGGCTACGAGCAGTACTTC
CDR3aa: CASSSGQGYEQYF

abundance: few
j_gene: TRBJ1-3
d_gene: -
v_gene: TRBV19
CDR3nt: TGTGCCAGTAGTATAGACAGAATTGGAAACACCATATATTTT
CDR3aa: CASSIDRIGNTIYF

abundance: few
j_gene: TRBJ2-7
d_gene: TRBD2
v_gene: TRBV10-1
CDR3nt: TGCGCCAGCCAAGACCCGGGGGGCGAGCAGTACTTC
CDR3aa: CASQDPGGEQYF

abundance: -
j_gene: TRBJ1-2
d_gene: TRBD1
v_gene: TRBV28
CDR3nt: TGTGCCAGCAGTTCAGGACGACAGGGTGGAAGCTACACCTTC
CDR3aa: CASSSGRQGGSYTF

abundance: -
j_gene: TRBJ2-1
d_gene: -
v_gene: TRBV7-3
CDR3nt: TGTGCCAGCAGCCCCCGGCGGGGTGGGGAGCAGTTCTTC
CDR3aa: CASSPRRGGEQFF

abundance: -
j_gene: TRBJ1-1
d_gene: -
v_gene: TRBV11-3
CDR3nt: TGTGCCAGCAGCTTATCCGGGGTGAACACTGAAGCTTTCTTT
CDR3aa: CASSLSGVNTEAFF

abundance: -
j_gene: TRBJ2-3
d_gene: -
v_gene: TRBV14
CDR3nt: TGTGCCAGCAGCCAGGGGGGAAGGGGCCCCGCAGATACGCAGTATTTT
CDR3aa: CASSQGGRGPADTQYF

abundance: once
j_gene: TRBJ2-1
d_gene: -
v_gene: TRBV5-1
CDR3nt: TGCGCCAGCAGCTCTGGACAGAACAATGAGCAGTTCTTC
CDR3aa: CASSSGQNNEQFF

abundance: -
j_gene: TRBJ2-3
d_gene: TRBD2
v_gene: TRBV6-5
CDR3nt: TGTGCCAGCAGTTACAAGCGGGGAGGCGATACGCAGTATTTT
CDR3aa: CASSYKRGGDTQYF

abundance: once
j_gene: TRBJ2-3
d_gene: TRBD2
v_gene: TRBV14
CDR3nt: TGTGCCAGCAGCCTTTTACCGGGACTAGCGGGAGCGCCGGCAGATACGCAGTATTTT
CDR3aa: CASSLLPGLAGAPADTQYF

abundance: -
j_gene: TRBJ1-5
d_gene: -
v_gene: TRBV27
CDR3nt: TGTGCCAGCAGTCCCAGGGTGGGCAATCAGCCCCAGCATTTT
CDR3aa: CASSPRVGNQPQHF

abundance: once
j_gene: TRBJ2-2
d_gene: TRBD2
v_gene: TRBV6-8
CDR3nt: TGTGCCAGCAGTTTGGTAGCGGGGGGCACCGGGGAGCTGTTTTTT
CDR3aa: CASSLVAGGTGELFF

abundance: -
j_gene: TRBJ1-2
d_gene: -
v_gene: TRBV20-1
CDR3nt: TGCGGGAAAGGACAGAATTATGGCTACACCTTC
CDR3aa: CGKGQNYGYTF

abundance: -
j_gene: TRBJ2-1
d_gene: -
v_gene: TRBV5-4
CDR3nt: TGTGCCAGCAGCAAGCTAGCGAATCCCTACAATGAGCAGTTCTTC
CDR3aa: CASSKLANPYNEQFF

abundance: -
j_gene: TRBJ2-7
d_gene: -
v_gene: TRBV29-1
CDR3nt: TGCAGCGTATGTTCAGGGGATGCCGGAGGAAACGAGCAGTACTTC
CDR3aa: CSVCSGDAGGNEQYF

abundance: -
j_gene: TRBJ2-7
d_gene: -
v_gene: TRBV5-1
CDR3nt: TGCGCCAGCAGCTCGGGTGCAGGGACTCGCGAGCAGTACTTC
CDR3aa: CASSSGAGTREQYF

abundance: -
j_gene: TRBJ1-2
d_gene: TRBD1
v_gene: TRBV6-2/TRBV6-3
CDR3nt: TGTGCCAGCAGTTCCGTGGACAGGGATGGCTACACCTTC
CDR3aa: CASSSVDRDGYTF